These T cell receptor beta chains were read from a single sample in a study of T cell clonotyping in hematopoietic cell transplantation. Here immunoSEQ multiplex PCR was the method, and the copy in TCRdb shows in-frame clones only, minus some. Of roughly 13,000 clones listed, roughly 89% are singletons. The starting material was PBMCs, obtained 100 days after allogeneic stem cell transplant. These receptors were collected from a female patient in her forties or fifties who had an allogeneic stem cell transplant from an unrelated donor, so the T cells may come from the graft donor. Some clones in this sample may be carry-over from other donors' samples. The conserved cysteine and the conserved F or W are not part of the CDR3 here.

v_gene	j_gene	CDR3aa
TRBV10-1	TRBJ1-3	ASSDGFSGNTIY
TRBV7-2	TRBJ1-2	ASSLGRADNYGYT
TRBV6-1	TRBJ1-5	ASSDGGNYQPQH
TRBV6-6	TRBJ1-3	ASRALGFGNTIY
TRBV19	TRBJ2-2	ASSIDLAGGGTGELF
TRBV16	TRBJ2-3	ASSLQAGGPIDTQY
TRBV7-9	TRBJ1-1	ASSLVATEAF
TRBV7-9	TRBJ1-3	ASGAGDTIY
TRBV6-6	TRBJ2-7	ASSPGGLASYEQY
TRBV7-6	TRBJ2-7	ASSTRAGLADEQY
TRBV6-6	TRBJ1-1	ASRSGQNTEAF
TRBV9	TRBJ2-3	ASSVDMLGSTDTQY
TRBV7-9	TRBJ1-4	ASSSDAGYNEKLF
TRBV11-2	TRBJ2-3	ASSFRQAGGSTQY
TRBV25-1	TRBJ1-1	ASSEFRGITEAF
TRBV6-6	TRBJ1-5	ASSYYYSNQPQH
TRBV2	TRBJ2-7	ASSGTSALSEQY
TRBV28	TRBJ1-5	ASSLGGAIQPQH
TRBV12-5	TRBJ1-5	ASGLETGGSQPQH
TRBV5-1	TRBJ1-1	ASSLETGWVAG
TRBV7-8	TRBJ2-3	ASSLAPNTDTQY
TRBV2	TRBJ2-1	ASSLAGEQF
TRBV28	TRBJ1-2	ASGDGRRGGGYT
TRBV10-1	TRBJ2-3	ASSESLLLGKPTDTQY
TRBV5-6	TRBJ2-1	ASTELSSYNEQF
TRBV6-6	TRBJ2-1	ASTNFGDEQF
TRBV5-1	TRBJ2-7	ASSLRTAGEYEQY